The source of this T cell receptor (beta chain) is a study of shared clonotypes between healthy human individuals. Study background: In total, the donors were a couple of women and a few men aged 18 to 49.

The germline V gene encodes CDR1 MDHEN and CDR2 SYDVKM. The V gene end was trimmed by 8 bases and the J gene end by 6 bases; junction bases not matched to a gene: 10. The CDR3 covers 14 residues. Profiling relied on immunoSEQ multiplex PCR, and the TCRdb table lists in-frame clones only, not all of them. The sample lists some 650,000 clones; more than 95% were seen once. Sequencing was performed on naive CD4+ T cells sorted from blood. Indicated subset: CD45RA+ positively selected. The receptor's source is a woman between 25 and 40 years old in good health. J is TRBJ2-7 and V is TRBV28; 10 bases are a match to TRBD2. CDR3 amino acids: CASRTSGKSGEQYF. In DNA form, the CDR3 reads TGTGCCAGCCGAACTAGCGGGAAATCCGGCGAGCAGTACTTC.